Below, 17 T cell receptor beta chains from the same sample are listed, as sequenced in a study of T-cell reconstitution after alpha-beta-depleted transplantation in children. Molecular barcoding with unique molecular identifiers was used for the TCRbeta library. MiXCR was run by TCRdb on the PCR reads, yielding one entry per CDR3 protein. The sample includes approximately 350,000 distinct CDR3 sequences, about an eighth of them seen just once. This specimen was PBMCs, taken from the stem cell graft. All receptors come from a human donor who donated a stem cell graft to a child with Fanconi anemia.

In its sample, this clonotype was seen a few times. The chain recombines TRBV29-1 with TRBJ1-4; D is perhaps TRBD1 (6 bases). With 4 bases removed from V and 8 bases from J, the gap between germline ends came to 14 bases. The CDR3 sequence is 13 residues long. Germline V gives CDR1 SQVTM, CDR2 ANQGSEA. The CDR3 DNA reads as TGCAGCGTTGTCGGCAGGGGCAACGAAAAACTGTTTTTT. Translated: CSVVGRGNEKLFF.

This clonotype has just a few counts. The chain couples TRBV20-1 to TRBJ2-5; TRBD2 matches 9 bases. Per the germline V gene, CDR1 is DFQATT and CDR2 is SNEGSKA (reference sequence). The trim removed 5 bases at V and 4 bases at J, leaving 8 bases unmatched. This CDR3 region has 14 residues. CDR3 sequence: CSARKRGASETQYF. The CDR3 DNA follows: TGCAGTGCTCGCAAGCGGGGGGCATCAGAGACCCAGTACTTC.

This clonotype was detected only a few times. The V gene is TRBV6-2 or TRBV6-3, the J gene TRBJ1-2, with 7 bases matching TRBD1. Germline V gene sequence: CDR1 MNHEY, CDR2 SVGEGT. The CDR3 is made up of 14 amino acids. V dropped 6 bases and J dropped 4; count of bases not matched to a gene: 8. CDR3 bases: TGTGCCAGCAGCGCTCCGGGACAGAGCTATGGCTACACCTTC. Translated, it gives CASSAPGQSYGYTF.

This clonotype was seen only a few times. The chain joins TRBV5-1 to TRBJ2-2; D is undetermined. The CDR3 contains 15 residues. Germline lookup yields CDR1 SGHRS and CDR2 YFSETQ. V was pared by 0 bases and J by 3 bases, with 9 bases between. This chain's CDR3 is CASSLAVPDTGELFF. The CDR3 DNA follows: TGCGCCAGCAGCTTGGCCGTACCCGACACCGGGGAGCTGTTTTTT.

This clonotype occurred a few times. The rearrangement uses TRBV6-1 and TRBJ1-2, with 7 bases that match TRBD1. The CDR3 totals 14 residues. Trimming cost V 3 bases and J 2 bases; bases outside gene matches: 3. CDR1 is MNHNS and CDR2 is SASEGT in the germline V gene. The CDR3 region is CASSEEQGNYGYTF. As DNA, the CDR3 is TGTGCCAGCAGTGAGGAACAGGGGAACTATGGCTACACCTTC.

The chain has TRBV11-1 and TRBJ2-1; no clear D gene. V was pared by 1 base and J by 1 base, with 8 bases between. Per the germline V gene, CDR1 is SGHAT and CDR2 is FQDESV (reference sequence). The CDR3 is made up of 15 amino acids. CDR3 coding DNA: TGTGCCAGCAGCTTAGAGGGTTGGTCCTACAATGAGCAGTTCTTC. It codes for CASSLEGWSYNEQFF.

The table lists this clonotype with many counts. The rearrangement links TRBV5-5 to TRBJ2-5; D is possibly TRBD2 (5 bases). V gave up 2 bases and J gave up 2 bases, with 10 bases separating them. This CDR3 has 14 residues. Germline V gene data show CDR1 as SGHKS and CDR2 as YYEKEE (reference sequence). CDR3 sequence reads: CASSFGGLQETQYF. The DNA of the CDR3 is TGTGCCAGCAGCTTCGGCGGGCTGCAAGAGACCCAGTACTTC. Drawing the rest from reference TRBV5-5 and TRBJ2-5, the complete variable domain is DAGVTQSPTHLIKTRGQQVTLRCSPISGHKSVSWYQQVLGQGPQFIFQYYEKEERGRGNFPDRFSARQFPNYSSELNVNALLLGDSALYLCASSFGGLQETQYFGPGTRLLVL.

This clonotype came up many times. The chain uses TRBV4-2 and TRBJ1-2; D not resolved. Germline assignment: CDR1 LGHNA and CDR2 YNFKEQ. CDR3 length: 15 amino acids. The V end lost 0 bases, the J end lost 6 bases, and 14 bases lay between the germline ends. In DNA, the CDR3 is TGTGCCAGCAGCCAAGAGCAGGACCGAATGAATGGCTACACCTTC. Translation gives CASSQEQDRMNGYTF.

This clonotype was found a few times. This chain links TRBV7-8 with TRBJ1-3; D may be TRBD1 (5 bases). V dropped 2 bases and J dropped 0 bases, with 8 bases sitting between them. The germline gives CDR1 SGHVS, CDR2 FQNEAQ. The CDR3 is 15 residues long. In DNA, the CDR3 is TGTGCCAGCAGCTTATGGGGGTCCTCTGGAAACACCATATATTTT. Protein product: CASSLWGSSGNTIYF.

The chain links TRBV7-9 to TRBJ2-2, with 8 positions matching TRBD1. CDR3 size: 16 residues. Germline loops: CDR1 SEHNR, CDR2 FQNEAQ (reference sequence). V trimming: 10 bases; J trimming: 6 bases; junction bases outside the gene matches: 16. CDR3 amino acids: CATKTHRDRGAGELFF. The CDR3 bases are TGTGCCACTAAGACCCACCGAGACAGGGGAGCCGGGGAGCTGTTTTTT.

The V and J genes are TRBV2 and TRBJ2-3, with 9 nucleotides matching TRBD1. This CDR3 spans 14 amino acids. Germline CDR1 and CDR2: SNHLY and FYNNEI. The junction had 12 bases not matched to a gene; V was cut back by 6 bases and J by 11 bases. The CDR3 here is CASRPTPTGGEQYF. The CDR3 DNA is TGTGCCAGCAGGCCCACTCCTACAGGGGGCGAGCAGTATTTT.

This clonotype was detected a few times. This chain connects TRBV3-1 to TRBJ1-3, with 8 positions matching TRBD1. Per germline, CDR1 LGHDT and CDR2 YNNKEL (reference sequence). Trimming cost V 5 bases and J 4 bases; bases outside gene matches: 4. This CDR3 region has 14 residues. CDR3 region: CASSVGQAGNTIYF. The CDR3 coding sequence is TGTGCCAGCAGCGTGGGACAGGCGGGAAACACCATATATTTT.

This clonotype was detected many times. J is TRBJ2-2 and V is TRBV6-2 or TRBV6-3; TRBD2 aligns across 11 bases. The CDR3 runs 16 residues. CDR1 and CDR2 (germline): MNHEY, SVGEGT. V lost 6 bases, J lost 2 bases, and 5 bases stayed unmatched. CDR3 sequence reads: CASSLAGGQNTGELFF. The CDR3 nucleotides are TGTGCCAGCAGCTTAGCGGGGGGGCAAAACACCGGGGAGCTGTTTTTT.

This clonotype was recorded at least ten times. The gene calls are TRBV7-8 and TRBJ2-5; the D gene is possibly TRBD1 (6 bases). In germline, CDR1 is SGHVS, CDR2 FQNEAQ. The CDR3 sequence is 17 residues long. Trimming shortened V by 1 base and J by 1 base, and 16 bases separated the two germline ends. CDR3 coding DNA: TGTGCCAGCAGCTTAGACAGGGTTCCGGCTCCCCAAGAGACCCAGTACTTC. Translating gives CASSLDRVPAPQETQYF.

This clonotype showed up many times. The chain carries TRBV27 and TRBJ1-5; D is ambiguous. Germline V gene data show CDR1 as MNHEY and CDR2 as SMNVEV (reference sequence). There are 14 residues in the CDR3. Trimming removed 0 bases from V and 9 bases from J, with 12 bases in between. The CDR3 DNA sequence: TGTGCCAGCAGTTTATCAGGACCTGCCAGGCCCCAGCATTTT. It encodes CASSLSGPARPQHF.

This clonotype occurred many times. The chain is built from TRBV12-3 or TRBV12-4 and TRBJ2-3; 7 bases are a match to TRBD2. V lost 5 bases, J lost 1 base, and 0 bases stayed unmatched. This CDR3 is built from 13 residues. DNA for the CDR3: TGTGCCAGCAGTACTAGCGGCACAGATACGCAGTATTTT. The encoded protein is CASSTSGTDTQYF.

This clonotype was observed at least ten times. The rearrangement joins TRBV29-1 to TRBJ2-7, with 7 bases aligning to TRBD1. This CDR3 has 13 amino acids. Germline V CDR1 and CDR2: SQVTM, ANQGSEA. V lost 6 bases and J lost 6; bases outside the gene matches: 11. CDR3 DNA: TGCAGCGTCGGCCCACAGGGGAAGAGCGAGCAGTACTTC. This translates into CSVGPQGKSEQYF.